The clone carrying this T cell receptor (beta chain) was detected only a few times. The target antigen is unknown. This sample was included in a study of beta chain features in type 1 diabetes. Study-wide points: Moderate but significant shortening of TCRB CDR3s was recorded in all four CD4+ subsets from Type 1 diabetes patients. For TCRB rearrangement, an influence of HLA type remained unresolved here.

V lost 4 bases, J lost 5 bases, and 11 bases lay in between. CDR3 size: 13 residues. Germline assignment: CDR1 SQVTM and CDR2 ANQGSEA. What was sequenced were expressed TCRB transcripts, since all of the isolated RNA had been reverse transcribed. TCRdb keeps only in-frame clones here, not all; method: immunoSEQ multiplex PCR. The sample contains more than 110,000 clones, about 7% of which appear only once. The TCR sequence derives from a woman aged 25 to 39 in good health. Sequencing was done on a sample of central memory CD4+ T cells from blood. The chain is built from TRBV29-1 and TRBJ1-4; TRBD1 might be the D (5 bases). The CDR3 protein is CSVATDINEKLFF. In DNA form, the CDR3 reads TGCAGCGTTGCGACAGACATCAATGAAAAACTGTTTTTT.